Below, 9 T cell receptor beta chains from the same sample are listed, as sequenced in a study of vaccination and CD4 T cells after COVID-19. Noted treatment: approximately 9-day PBMC culture with coronavirus spike peptide pools or control peptides (ViraFEST assay). Their antigens are not known. Sequencing of cultured CD4+ T cell DNA used the Oncomine TCR Beta short-read assay. TCRdb independently ran MiXCR on the PCR reads; one entry per CDR3 protein. Among approximately 10,000 distinct CDR3 sequences listed, 23% were seen once. The sequenced sample was cultured CD4+ T cells from blood. These receptors all come from a human donor with COVID-19.

The rearrangement joins TRBV5-4 to TRBJ2-3; TRBD1 matches 8 bases. The CDR3 has 18 amino acids. Germline CDR1 reads SGHNT; CDR2 reads YYREEE (reference sequence). Trimming removed 4 bases from V and 1 base from J; junction bases left unmatched: 14. CDR3 sequence: CASSPGTGGPFRTDTQYF. The CDR3, as DNA: TGTGCCAGCAGCCCGGGGACAGGAGGTCCTTTCCGCACAGATACGCAGTATTTT.

The chain is built from TRBV12-3 or TRBV12-4 and TRBJ2-4, with TRBD1 matching 9 bases. The CDR3 spans 16 residues. The trim removed 6 bases at V and 1 base at J, leaving 7 bases unmatched. CDR3 protein: CASRGTGNGAKNIQYF. The CDR3 bases are TGTGCCAGCAGGGGGACAGGGAACGGGGCCAAAAACATTCAGTACTTC.

The J gene is TRBJ1-5, the V gene TRBV18; a weak D match, TRBD1 (5 bases). Trimming stripped 4 bases from V and 9 bases from J, with 16 bases between. The CDR3 has 14 residues. Looked up from germline, CDR1 is KGHSH and CDR2 is LQKENI. This CDR3 reads CASSLDGAGRPQHF. The CDR3 DNA sequence: TGTGCCAGCTCACTAGACGGGGCCGGCCGGCCCCAGCATTTT.

Written as DNA, the CDR3 is TGTGCCAGTGGAGGGGGCTCCTACAATGAGCAGTTCTTC. This codes for CASGGGSYNEQFF. J is TRBJ2-1 and V is TRBV19, with D perhaps assigned TRBD1 or TRBD2 (6 bases each). Germline V lookup: CDR1 LNHDA, CDR2 SQIVND (reference sequence). The V and J ends lost 8 bases and 0 bases respectively, with 8 bases between them. The CDR3 contains 13 residues. Complete variable domain (other parts from reference TRBV19 and TRBJ2-1): DGGITQSPKYLFRKEGQNVTLSCEQNLNHDAMYWYRQDPGQGLRLIYYSQIVNDFQKGDIAEGYSVSREKKESFPLTVTSAQKNPTAFYLCASGGGSYNEQFFGPGTRLTVL.

The chain employs TRBV6-5 and TRBJ1-2, with 9 nucleotides matching TRBD1. CDR1 is MNHEY and CDR2 is SVGAGI in the germline V gene. This CDR3 is built from 14 residues. V was pared by 4 bases and J by 3 bases, with 3 bases of the junction left unmatched. The CDR3 sequence is CASSWRDRDYGYTF. For the CDR3, the DNA is TGTGCCAGCAGTTGGAGGGACAGGGACTATGGCTACACCTTC.

The chain recombines TRBV7-2 with TRBJ1-1; 7 nucleotides line up with TRBD1. CDR3 length: 14 residues. Germline values: CDR1 SGHTA, CDR2 FQGNSA. V gave up 1 base and J gave up 4 bases; unmatched junction bases: 3. Here the CDR3 reads CASSLDNRGTEAFF. CDR3 DNA: TGTGCCAGCAGCTTAGATAACAGGGGCACTGAAGCTTTCTTT.

This clonotype turned up a few times. The rearrangement links TRBV7-2 to TRBJ1-3; D gene uncertain. The CDR3 consists of 17 residues. CDR1 and CDR2 from the germline V gene are SGHTA and FQGNSA. V was shortened by 5 bases and J by 3 bases, with 20 bases between the two germline ends. CDR3 protein: CASSPAALAFRGNTIYF. The CDR3 DNA follows: TGTGCCAGCAGCCCCGCCGCTCTGGCGTTCCGTGGAAACACCATATATTTT.

By proportion, this clonotype is medium-sized (0.01 to 0.1%). The CDR3 region is CSARSGGGRYGYTF. The CDR3 region has the DNA TGCAGTGCTCGAAGTGGTGGGGGGAGGTATGGCTACACCTTC. This chain links TRBV20-1 with TRBJ1-2, with D possibly TRBD1 on 5 matching bases. Germline CDR1 is DFQATT and CDR2 is SNEGSKA (reference sequence). The CDR3 runs 14 residues. V lost 5 bases and J 5 bases, leaving 18 bases between the germline ends.

V gene TRBV6-2 or TRBV6-3 combines with J gene TRBJ2-7, with D possibly matching TRBD1 (5 bases). Germline V gene lookup returns CDR1 MNHEY and CDR2 SVGEGT. The CDR3 is made up of 13 amino acids. V lost 6 bases to trimming and J lost 0 bases, with 9 bases between them. CDR3 loop: CASRSTASYEQYF. In nucleotides, the CDR3 is TGTGCCAGCAGGTCGACAGCCTCCTACGAGCAGTACTTC.